This TCR beta chain was captured in a study of control samples from healthy donors and cancer patients (dated by TCRdb to 2018 to 2021). Regarding this clone: The antigen it recognizes is unknown. It has no much larger one-base neighbor in the sample; base qualities were not kept.

The library relied on the immunoSEQ multiplex PCR assay. TCRdb took over this immuneACCESS table, retaining in-frame rearrangements with V and J assigned. Such tables are incomplete; in checked studies, under half of the missing clones stem from an unresolved V gene, and the remainder is unexplained. Counted in this sample were around 84,000 clones; around 92% of them appeared once. 15% to 19% of the sample goes to the ten largest clones. From the germline V gene, CDR1 is MGHRA and CDR2 is YSYEKL. The germline V end is reduced by 3 bases and the J end by 4 bases; junction bases left unmatched: 12. The cysteine opens and the phenylalanine closes a CDR3 of 16 amino acids. The entry retains the CDR3 DNA only, 48 bases that are in frame from base 1.

The source material was blood. The rearranged chain carries TRBV4-1 and TRBJ2-7, with 7 central nucleotides matching TRBD1. This clonotype was sampled from a man aged 30 to 39 in good health. The CDR3 has the sequence CASSHAGTVLPYEQYF. The sequenced DNA: TGCGCCAGCAGCCACGCCGGGACAGTTCTCCCTTACGAGCAGTACTTC.